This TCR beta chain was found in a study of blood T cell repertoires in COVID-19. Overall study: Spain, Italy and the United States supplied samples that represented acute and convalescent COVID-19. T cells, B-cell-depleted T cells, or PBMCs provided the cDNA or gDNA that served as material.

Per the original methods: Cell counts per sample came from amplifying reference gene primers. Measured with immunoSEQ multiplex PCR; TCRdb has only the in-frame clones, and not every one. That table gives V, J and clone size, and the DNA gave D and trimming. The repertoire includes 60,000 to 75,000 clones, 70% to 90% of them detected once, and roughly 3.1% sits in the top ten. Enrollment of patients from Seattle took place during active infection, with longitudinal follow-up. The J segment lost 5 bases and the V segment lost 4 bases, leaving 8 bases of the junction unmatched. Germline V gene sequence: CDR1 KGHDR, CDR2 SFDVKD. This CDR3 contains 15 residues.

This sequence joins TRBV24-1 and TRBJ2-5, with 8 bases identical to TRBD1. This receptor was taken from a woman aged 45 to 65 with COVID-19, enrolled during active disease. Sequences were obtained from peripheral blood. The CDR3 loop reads CATSEPTGGFETQYF. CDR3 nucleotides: TGTGCCACCAGTGAACCAACAGGGGGTTTTGAGACCCAGTACTTC.